The 8 T cell receptor beta chains listed next were all sequenced from one sample in a study of CD8 T cells in ankylosing spondylitis. Study-level points and caveats: Seemingly distinctive of ankylosing spondylitis blood was a TCR beta motif formed by eight highly homologous variants.

TCRdb reanalysed the 5' RACE reads using MiXCR and keeps one entry per CDR3 protein. The sample yields about 440,000 distinct CDR3 sequences, 17% seen once. No cognate antigen is known for these TCRs. The sample taken for sequencing was blood, either unsorted or a sorted T cell fraction (not recorded which). The source is a male donor with ankylosing spondylitis.

This clonotype has a count of ten or more. The rearrangement uses TRBV5-1 and TRBJ2-2; D unresolved. This CDR3 contains 14 residues. The germline gives CDR1 SGHRS, CDR2 YFSETQ. Trimming took off 3 bases at V and 7 bases at J, with 13 bases between the two ends. CDR3: CASSSGDDYGELFF. The CDR3, as DNA: TGCGCCAGCAGCTCGGGCGACGATTACGGGGAGCTGTTTTTT.

This clonotype was seen a few times. The rearrangement links TRBV7-2 to TRBJ2-1, with 7 nucleotides matching TRBD2. The CDR3 spans 15 residues. Trimming cost V 0 bases and J 7 bases; bases outside gene matches: 6. The germline V gene has CDR1 SGHTA and CDR2 FQGNSA. CDR3 DNA sequence: TGTGCCAGCAGCTTAGCGGGAGGGCCTCAAAATGAGCAGTTCTTC. It translates to CASSLAGGPQNEQFF.

This clonotype turned up a few times. A much larger clone lies a single base off, so this may be a read error. The chain couples TRBV29-1 to TRBJ2-2, with D possibly TRBD2 on 5 matching bases. Germline V gives CDR1 SQVTM, CDR2 ANQGSEA. This CDR3 has 12 amino acids. CDR3 protein: CSVEPNTGEMFF. In DNA form, the CDR3 reads TGCAGCGTTGAGCCGAACACCGGGGAGATGTTTTTT.

The chain has TRBV7-9 and TRBJ1-2, with TRBD1 matching 7 bases. Germline V gene data show CDR1 as SEHNR and CDR2 as FQNEAQ (reference sequence). The ends lost 4 bases at V and 6 bases at J; junction bases unmatched: 8. CDR3 length: 14 amino acids. CDR3 bases: TGTGCCAGCAGCTCACAGGGGACGAGGGATGGCTACACCTTC. It specifies CASSSQGTRDGYTF.

The gene calls are TRBV6-1 and TRBJ1-5; D gene unclear. Germline CDR1 MNHNS, CDR2 SASEGT. V lost 2 bases and J lost 6, with 14 bases in between. The CDR3 loop spans 15 amino acids. For the CDR3, the DNA is TGTGCCAGCAGTGAAAAGGGATTCGCCAGTCAGCCCCAGCATTTT. As protein: CASSEKGFASQPQHF.

Only a few counts were recorded for this clonotype. This sequence joins TRBV7-3 and TRBJ2-1, with D hard to call. The V and J ends lost 5 bases and 2 bases respectively, with 13 bases between them. CDR3 length: 15 residues. Germline loops: CDR1 SGHTA, CDR2 FQGTGA. The CDR3 nucleotides are TGTGCCAGCAGCCCGGCTGTCTCTCCCTACAATGAGCAGTTCTTC. It is translated as CASSPAVSPYNEQFF.

This clonotype was counted between two and nine times. The V call is TRBV5-1, the J call TRBJ2-3; TRBD2 matches 8 bases. From germline, CDR1 is SGHRS and CDR2 YFSETQ. With 2 bases clipped from V and 3 bases from J, the junction kept 5 bases outside the gene matches. The CDR3 spans 15 residues. The CDR3 DNA reads as TGCGCCAGCAGCTTTAGCGGGGTGGGTACAGATACGCAGTATTTT. Translating gives CASSFSGVGTDTQYF.

The chain recombines TRBV20-1 with TRBJ1-5; the D is unclear. There are 13 residues in the CDR3. The ends were cut back, 3 bases at V and 5 bases at J, with 11 bases in the middle. Germline V gene data show CDR1 as DFQATT and CDR2 as SNEGSKA (reference sequence). DNA of the CDR3: TGCAGTGCTAGGGATGGGATCGATCAGCCCCAGCATTTT. Translating gives CSARDGIDQPQHF.